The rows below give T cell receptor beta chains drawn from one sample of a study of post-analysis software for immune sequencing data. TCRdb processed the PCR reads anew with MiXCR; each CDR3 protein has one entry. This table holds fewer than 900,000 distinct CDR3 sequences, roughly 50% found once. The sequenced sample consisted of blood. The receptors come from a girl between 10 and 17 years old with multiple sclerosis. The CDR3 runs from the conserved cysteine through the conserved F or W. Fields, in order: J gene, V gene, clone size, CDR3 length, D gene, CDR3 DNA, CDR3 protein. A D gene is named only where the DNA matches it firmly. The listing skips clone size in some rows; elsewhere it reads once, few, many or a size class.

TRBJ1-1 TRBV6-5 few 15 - TGTGCCAGCAGTTACAGTCACAGTGCGAACGCTGAAGCTTTCTTT CASSYSHSANAEAFF
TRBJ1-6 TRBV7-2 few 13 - TGTGCCAGCAGCTTCGGGGGCGGCTCACCCCTCCACTTT CASSFGGGSPLHF
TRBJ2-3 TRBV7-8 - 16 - TGTGCCAGCAGTCCAAACAGGCCCCCTAGCACAGATACGCAGTATTTT CASSPNRPPSTDTQYF
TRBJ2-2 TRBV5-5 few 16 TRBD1 TGTGCCAGCATCCTAAGACAGGGGGGCAATGCCGGGGAGCTGTTTTTT CASILRQGGNAGELFF
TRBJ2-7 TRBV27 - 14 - TGTGCCAGCACCCCCCGGGACCCCTCCTACGAGCAGTACTTC CASTPRDPSYEQYF
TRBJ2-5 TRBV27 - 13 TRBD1 TGTGCCAGCAGACCCGGGACAGAAGAGACCCAGTACTTC CASRPGTEETQYF
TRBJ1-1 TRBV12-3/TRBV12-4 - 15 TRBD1 TGTGCCAGCAGTTTTGGACAGGGCCCGAACACTGAAGCTTTCTTT CASSFGQGPNTEAFF
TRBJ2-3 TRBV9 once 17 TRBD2 TGTGCCAGCAGCGGATCCGGGACTAGCGGGAGTCGCCGTACGCAGTATTTT CASSGSGTSGSRRTQYF
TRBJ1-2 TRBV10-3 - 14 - TGTGCCGCCCTGGGGATCGACACCAACTATGGCTACACCTTC CAALGIDTNYGYTF
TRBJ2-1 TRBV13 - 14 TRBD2 TGTGCCAGCAGCATTGGGGGGGGTTACAATGAGCAGTTCTTC CASSIGGGYNEQFF
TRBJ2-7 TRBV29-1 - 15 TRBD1 TGCGGCGTTGAGGAACTGGGACAGGGGGCCTACGAGCAGTACTTC CGVEELGQGAYEQYF
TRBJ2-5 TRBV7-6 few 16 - TGTGCCAGCAGCCGAAGTCACAGGGAGTTCGGGGAGACCCAGTACTTC CASSRSHREFGETQYF
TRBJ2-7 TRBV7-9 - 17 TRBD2 TGTGCCAGCAGCTTACTAGCGGGAGGCCTCACCTCCTACGAGCAGTACTTC CASSLLAGGLTSYEQYF
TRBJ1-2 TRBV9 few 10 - TGTGCCAGCAGCGGGCGTGGCTACACCTTC CASSGRGYTF
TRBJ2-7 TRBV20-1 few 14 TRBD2 TGCAGTGCTGGAGCGGGGAATAAGCCCTACGAGCAGTACTTC CSAGAGNKPYEQYF
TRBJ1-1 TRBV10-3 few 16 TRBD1 TGTGCCATCAGTGAGCCACCCGGCAGGGGGGACACTGAAGCTTTCTTT CAISEPPGRGDTEAFF
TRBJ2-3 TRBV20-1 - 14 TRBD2 TGCAGTGCTTACCTAGCGGGAGTCGCAGATACGCAGTATTTT CSAYLAGVADTQYF
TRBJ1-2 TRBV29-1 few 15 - TGCAGCGTCCACGAGTTGGAGGGGGGTGGTGGTGGCTACACCTTC CSVHELEGGGGGYTF
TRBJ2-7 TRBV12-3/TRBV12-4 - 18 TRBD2 TGTGCCAGCAGCTATATACAAGAGACTAGCGGGAACCCCTACGAGCAGTACTTC CASSYIQETSGNPYEQYF
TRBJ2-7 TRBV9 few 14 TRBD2 TGTGCCAGCAGTACTAGCGGGAGTCTATACGAGCAGTACTTC CASSTSGSLYEQYF
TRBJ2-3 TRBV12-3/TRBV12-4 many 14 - TGTGCCAGCAGTTTCGGGGGCTTCACAGATACGCAGTATTTT CASSFGGFTDTQYF
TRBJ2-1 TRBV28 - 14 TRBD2 TGTGCCAGCAGTTGGCTAGCGGGAGGTGGTGAGCAGTTCTTC CASSWLAGGGEQFF
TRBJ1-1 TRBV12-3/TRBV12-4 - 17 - TGTGCCAGCAGTTTAAATTCCCCCAGGGGACGGGACACTGAAGCTTTCTTT CASSLNSPRGRDTEAFF
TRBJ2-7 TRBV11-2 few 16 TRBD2 TGTGCCAGCAGTGAAGCCCTAGCGGGACGGGTCTACGAGCAGTACTTC CASSEALAGRVYEQYF
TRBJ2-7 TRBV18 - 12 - TGTGCCAGCTCTCACAGTGCCGGTGAGCAGTACTTC CASSHSAGEQYF
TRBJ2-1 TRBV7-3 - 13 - TGTGCCAGCGGGCGGGCTCGTGCAGGCGAGCAGTTCTTC CASGRARAGEQFF
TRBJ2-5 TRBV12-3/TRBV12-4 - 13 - TGTGCCAGCAGACCGCCGACCGACGAGACCCAGTACTTC CASRPPTDETQYF
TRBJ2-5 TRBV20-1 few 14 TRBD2 TGCAGTGCCACCTCTAGCGGGTTTGGAGAGACCCAGTACTTC CSATSSGFGETQYF
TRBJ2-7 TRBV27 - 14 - TGTGCCAGCAGTCCTGAGGGACAAACCTACGAGCAGTACTTC CASSPEGQTYEQYF